The 2 T cell receptor beta chains presented below share a single source sample, sequenced in a study of cytomegalovirus exposure and HLA in healthy donors. Both 60 Vbeta primers and 13 Jbeta primers went into the PCR. The repertoire was sequenced with immunoSEQ multiplex PCR; TCRdb's copy has only in-frame clones and lacks some. The top ten hold about 1.5% of the sample, which has around 150,000 clones, approximately 84% seen once. What was sequenced was PBMCs. The receptors stem from a man aged 25 to 45 in good health and CMV-seropositive.

The gene calls are TRBV6-1 and TRBJ1-5; 7 bases agree with TRBD1. Germline V lookup: CDR1 MNHNS, CDR2 SASEGT. V lost 4 bases and J lost 4; bases outside the gene matches: 10. This CDR3 is 16 amino acids long. The CDR3 spells CASSGFSGTANQPQHF. DNA of the CDR3: TGTGCCAGCAGTGGATTCTCGGGGACAGCTAATCAGCCCCAGCATTTT.

The CDR3 protein is CASSPRIRTGGTDYEQYF. The DNA for the CDR3 is TGTGCCAGCTCACCAAGGATTAGGACAGGGGGCACTGACTACGAGCAGTACTTC. This sequence joins TRBV18 and TRBJ2-5; 11 nucleotides match TRBD1. The end of the DNA fits TRBJ2-7 better, so the J call may be wrong. Germline V CDR1 and CDR2: KGHSH, LQKENI. The CDR3 covers 18 residues.